This TCR beta chain emerged from a study of CD8+ T cells in alopecia areata. The treatment: oral pan-JAK inhibitor, 5-10 mg twice daily. Samples from alopecia areata patients were lesional scalp punch biopsies and peripheral blood. Following extraction, RNA underwent reverse transcription to cDNA, which served as the sequencing template. Libraries were prepared by immunoSEQ multiplex PCR; TCRdb keeps only in-frame clonotypes and omits some of them. The sample holds roughly 110,000 clones, approximately 54% seen once. General study findings and limits: More clonal than normal scalp was lesional scalp, particularly alopecia totalis/universalis. The presence of one nonresponder keeps the tie between baseline CD8+ expansion and response uncertain.

A few counts support this clone. Its specificity is unknown. V was clipped by 1 base and J by 2 bases; unmatched bases: 10. The germline V gene encodes CDR1 PRHDT and CDR2 FYEKMQ (reference sequence). The CDR3 sequence is 19 residues long. The clonotype originates from a human donor with alopecia areata. The sample here was CD8+ T cells sorted from blood, taken at week 24, from a patient treated with tofacitinib. This sequence joins TRBV13 and TRBJ2-6, with 8 bases lining up with TRBD1. As DNA, the CDR3 is TGTGCCAGCAGCTTAGTTAGGGACAGGACTGGTGCTGGGGCCAACGTCCTGACTTTC. It encodes CASSLVRDRTGAGANVLTF. Full variable domain (outside the CDR3, taken from reference TRBV13 and TRBJ2-6): AAGVIQSPRHLIKEKRETATLKCYPIPRHDTVYWYQQGPGQDPQFLISFYEKMQSDKGSIPDRFSAQQFSDYHSELNMSSLELGDSALYFCASSLVRDRTGAGANVLTFGAGSRLTVL.